This TCR beta chain was sequenced for a study of cytomegalovirus exposure and HLA in healthy donors. General study points: Presence/absence results assume similar sequencing depth per donor, which may not hold. TCR beta sequences reportedly predicted most subjects' HLA-A and HLA-B alleles accurately.

This CDR3 region has 18 residues. V shed 0 bases and J shed 6 bases, with 24 bases lying between them. Germline CDR1 reads SGHVS; CDR2 reads FNYEAQ. Note on this clone: As yet, its antigen is unknown.

The PCR made use of 60 Vbeta and 13 Jbeta primers. In the authors' methods: The count from a later analysis was about 80 million unique TCR beta chains, some 10 million of them shared. The assay was immunoSEQ multiplex PCR, and TCRdb's table has in-frame clones only and misses some. The DNA gave D and trimming, while V, J and clone size come from that table. The table has 130,000 or so clones, roughly 80% seen once; the top ten hold roughly 1%. Sample: PBMCs. The source of this sequence is a woman aged 55-70 years in good health and CMV-seronegative. The chain is built from TRBV7-6 and TRBJ2-7, with TRBD1 as a possible D gene (5 bases). CDR3 sequence reads: CASSLAPGMSSSRREQYF. CDR3 sequence (DNA): TGTGCCAGCAGCTTAGCCCCAGGGATGTCGTCCTCTAGGCGCGAGCAGTACTTC. Variable domain in full (rest from reference TRBV7-6 and TRBJ2-7): GAGVSQSPRYKVTKRGQDVALRCDPISGHVSLYWYRQALGQGPEFLTYFNYEAQQDKSGLPNDRFSAERPEGSISTLTIQRTEQRDSAMYRCASSLAPGMSSSRREQYFGPGTRLTVT.